This T cell receptor (beta chain) emerged from a study of cytomegalovirus exposure and HLA in healthy donors. The PCR employed 60 Vbeta primers together with 13 Jbeta primers. TCRdb's copy holds only in-frame clones and misses some; the assay was immunoSEQ multiplex PCR. Seen here are approximately 160,000 clones, roughly 72% observed once, and the top ten hold 0.9% to 1.1%. The CDR3 is 12 amino acids. Per the germline V gene, CDR1 is SEHNR and CDR2 is FQNEAQ (reference sequence). V was cut by 4 bases and J by 4 bases, with 6 bases left in between. The study's findings and limits: Whilst most TCR sequences proved rare, a subset of public TCRs occurred across many donors.

As to this clone: The target antigen is unknown.

The chain is built from TRBV7-9 and TRBJ2-3; unclear D gene. This sequence originates from a middle-aged woman in good health and CMV-seronegative. Sequenced: PBMCs. CDR3 amino acids: CASSSHPDTQYF. CDR3 in DNA: TGTGCCAGCAGCTCCCATCCAGATACGCAGTATTTT. Full variable domain (remainder filled in from reference TRBV7-9 and TRBJ2-3): DTGVSQNPRHKITKRGQNVTFRCDPISEHNRLYWYRQTLGQGPEFLTYFQNEAQLEKSRLLSDRFSAERPKGSFSTLEIQRTEQGDSAMYLCASSSHPDTQYFGPGTRLTVL.